These 28 T cell receptor beta chains share one sample of origin, sequenced in a study of blood T cell repertoires in COVID-19. Data came from immunoSEQ multiplex PCR; TCRdb stores just in-frame clones and leaves some out. The sample has roughly 97,000 clones, approximately 80% seen once. Sequencing was carried out using peripheral blood. Receptors originate from a man in his sixties with acute or convalescent COVID-19.

The chain uses TRBV5-8 and TRBJ2-1, with 10 bases aligning to TRBD2. The ends lost 6 bases at V and 9 bases at J; junction bases unmatched: 12. Germline CDR1 and CDR2: SGHTS and YDEGEE. This CDR3 contains 15 residues. The CDR3: CASIRGLAGVGEQFF. CDR3 nucleotide sequence: TGTGCCAGCATCCGTGGGCTAGCGGGAGTTGGTGAGCAGTTCTTC.

This sequence joins TRBV7-8 and TRBJ2-6; D is undetermined. The CDR3 covers 16 residues. Germline values: CDR1 SGHVS, CDR2 FQNEAQ. V shed 1 base and J shed 0 bases, with 7 bases lying between them. The CDR3 is CASSLDAASGANVLTF. Written as DNA, the CDR3 is TGTGCCAGCAGCTTAGATGCGGCCTCTGGGGCCAACGTCCTGACTTTC.

CDR3 nucleotide sequence: TGTGCCAGCAGAGAAGAGGTGGGGGCCTTGAAAGAGACCCAGTACTTC. As protein: CASREEVGALKETQYF. The genes are TRBV5-5 and TRBJ2-5; maybe TRBD1 (6 bases). The CDR3 spans 16 residues. The V gene lost 5 bases and the J gene lost 3 bases, with 20 bases spanning the gap. Germline CDR1 and CDR2: SGHKS and YYEKEE (reference sequence).

The J gene is TRBJ2-1, the V gene TRBV9; 12 bases agree with TRBD2. In germline, CDR1 is SGDLS, CDR2 YYNGEE. CDR3 length: 18 residues. V shed 3 bases and J 6 bases; nucleotides not matched to a gene: 13. CDR3 nucleotide sequence: TGTGCCAGCAGCGCCGGGCGTCCTTCTAGCGGGAGGGCCAATGAGCAGTTCTTC. Protein product: CASSAGRPSSGRANEQFF.

V is TRBV28 and J is TRBJ2-3; 10 nucleotides line up with TRBD2. Trimming cost V 7 bases and J 6 bases; bases outside gene matches: 7. Germline CDR1 is MDHEN and CDR2 is SYDVKM. The CDR3 spans 14 residues. The CDR3 is CASTLAGDLDTQYF. CDR3 DNA: TGTGCCAGCACTCTAGCGGGAGATCTGGATACGCAGTATTTT.

V and J are TRBV18 and TRBJ2-5; maybe TRBD2 (5 bases). V lost 5 bases, J lost 4 bases, and 14 bases lay in between. CDR3 length: 14 residues. CDR1 and CDR2 from the germline V gene are KGHSH and LQKENI. This CDR3 is CASSRVVSGETQYF. Here the CDR3 DNA reads TGTGCCAGCTCAAGGGTGGTCAGCGGAGAGACCCAGTACTTC. The full variable domain, with the rest looked up from reference TRBV18 and TRBJ2-5, is NAGVMQNPRHLVRRRGQEARLRCSPMKGHSHVYWYRQLPEEGLKFMVYLQKENIIDESGMPKERFSAEFPKEGPSILRIQQVVRGDSAAYFCASSRVVSGETQYFGPGTRLLVL.

The chain combines TRBV19 with TRBJ2-1, with no clear D. Trimming removed 3 bases from V and 0 bases from J, with 9 bases in between. This CDR3 is built from 15 residues. Per the germline V gene, CDR1 is LNHDA and CDR2 is SQIVND (reference sequence). CDR3 nucleotide sequence: TGTGCCAGTAGTATTGCGAAAGACTCCTACAATGAGCAGTTCTTC. Translation: CASSIAKDSYNEQFF.

The chain combines TRBV19 with TRBJ2-5; TRBD1 agrees at 8 bases. The CDR3 runs to 15 residues. J was trimmed by 4 bases and V by 1 base; bases with no gene match: 5. Looked up from germline, CDR1 is LNHDA and CDR2 is SQIVND (reference sequence). CDR3 residues: CASSIAGRGRETQYF. The CDR3 bases are TGTGCCAGTAGTATAGCGGGCAGGGGGCGAGAGACCCAGTACTTC.

This clone was detected once. The chain couples TRBV7-8 to TRBJ1-5; D unclear. V was pared by 1 base and J by 9 bases, with 13 bases between. The germline gives CDR1 SGHVS, CDR2 FQNEAQ. The CDR3 has 14 residues. The CDR3 region is CASSLVGVVAPQHF. CDR3 DNA: TGTGCCAGCAGCTTAGTTGGAGTGGTTGCGCCCCAGCATTTT.

The rearrangement uses TRBV5-1 and TRBJ1-4, with 8 bases aligning to TRBD1. Germline CDR1 reads SGHRS; CDR2 reads YFSETQ. This CDR3 is 16 amino acids long. V lost 5 bases, J lost 0 bases, and 6 bases stayed unmatched. For the CDR3, the DNA is TGCGCCAGCAGAACACTGACAGGGGCAACTAATGAAAAACTGTTTTTT. Translation: CASRTLTGATNEKLFF. Combining the CDR3 with reference TRBV5-1 and TRBJ1-4 gives the whole variable domain KAGVTQTPRYLIKTRGQQVTLSCSPISGHRSVSWYQQTPGQGLQFLFEYFSETQRNKGNFPGRFSGRQFSNSRSEMNVSTLELGDSALYLCASRTLTGATNEKLFFGSGTQLSVL.

The chain recombines TRBV19 with TRBJ1-5; no firm D call. The germline V gene has CDR1 LNHDA and CDR2 SQIVND (reference sequence). Trimming took 3 bases from V and 1 from J, leaving 7 bases between them. The CDR3 runs 14 residues. The CDR3, as DNA: TGTGCCAGTAGTATTCAGGTCAGCAATCAGCCCCAGCATTTT. Encoded protein: CASSIQVSNQPQHF.

This clone was picked up one time. The chain uses TRBV7-2 and TRBJ2-3; 11 positions match TRBD2. Germline V lookup: CDR1 SGHTA, CDR2 FQGNSA. The junction had 6 bases not matched to a gene; V was cut back by 6 bases and J by 4 bases. The CDR3 is 15 amino acids. This CDR3 is CASSRLAGSADTQYF. The CDR3 coding sequence is TGTGCCAGCAGTCGACTAGCGGGGAGCGCAGATACGCAGTATTTT.

The chain is built from TRBV28 and TRBJ2-1, with TRBD1 matching over 7 bases. Trimming removed 7 bases from V and 9 bases from J; junction bases left unmatched: 6. Looked up from germline, CDR1 is MDHEN and CDR2 is SYDVKM. This CDR3 has 12 residues. This CDR3 is CASTDREGEQFF. The CDR3 DNA reads TGTGCCAGCACCGACAGGGAAGGTGAGCAGTTCTTC.

This chain uses TRBV2 with TRBJ2-7; weak D call: TRBD2 (6 bases). Germline V gives CDR1 SNHLY, CDR2 FYNNEI. V was clipped by 11 bases and J by 3 bases, with 17 bases between them. This CDR3 is 13 amino acids long. The CDR3: CAGGRTIRYEQYF. The CDR3 coding sequence is TGTGCCGGGGGGAGGACTATCCGCTACGAGCAGTACTTC.

This clone was counted many times. The gene calls are TRBV18 and TRBJ2-3; TRBD2 aligns across 7 bases. Germline V lookup: CDR1 KGHSH, CDR2 LQKENI. The CDR3 runs 16 residues. Trimming took 1 base from V and 0 from J; bases not matched to a gene: 4. Here the CDR3 reads CASSPQWEGSTDTQYF. In DNA, the CDR3 is TGTGCCAGCTCACCACAGTGGGAGGGGAGCACAGATACGCAGTATTTT.

J is TRBJ1-2 and V is TRBV7-6, with 8 positions matching TRBD1. V was pared by 4 bases and J by 7 bases, with 8 bases of the junction left unmatched. Germline-derived CDR1 and CDR2 are SGHVS and FNYEAQ. This CDR3 spans 14 amino acids. The CDR3: CASSSTRGQGGYTF. CDR3 in DNA: TGTGCCAGCAGCTCGACCAGGGGGCAGGGTGGCTACACCTTC.

The chain links TRBV29-1 to TRBJ1-5; 7 nucleotides match TRBD1. V lost 5 bases to trimming and J lost 3 bases; unmatched junction nucleotides: 4. This CDR3 spans 13 amino acids. Germline values: CDR1 SQVTM, CDR2 ANQGSEA. The CDR3 loop is CSVSQGDNQPQHF. The CDR3 region has the DNA TGCAGCGTTAGTCAGGGGGACAATCAGCCCCAGCATTTT.

This chain links TRBV19 with TRBJ2-1; a weak D match, TRBD2 (5 bases). The length of the CDR3 is 14 residues. Germline CDR1 reads LNHDA; CDR2 reads SQIVND (reference sequence). Deletions cut 5 bases from V and 5 bases from J, with 13 bases between. CDR3 residues: CASSPRTGNNEQFF. In nucleotides, the CDR3 is TGTGCCAGTAGTCCACGGACTGGAAACAATGAGCAGTTCTTC.

The CDR3 loop reads CASSVLGQIGETQYF. For the CDR3, the DNA is TGTGCCAGCAGCGTATTGGGCCAGATAGGAGAGACCCAGTACTTC. This chain joins TRBV9 and TRBJ2-5; D unclear. Germline CDR1 SGDLS, CDR2 YYNGEE. This CDR3 has 15 residues. V dropped 1 base and J dropped 4 bases, with 14 bases sitting between them.

The chain recombines TRBV5-1 with TRBJ2-1, with D possibly TRBD2 on 6 matching bases. This CDR3 is built from 17 residues. Per the germline V gene, CDR1 is SGHRS and CDR2 is YFSETQ. V lost 0 bases and J 1 base, leaving 14 bases between the germline ends. For the CDR3, the DNA is TGCGCCAGCAGCTTGGAAACTAGCTCAAGTTCCTACAATGAGCAGTTCTTC. Its protein is CASSLETSSSSYNEQFF.

The V call is TRBV10-3, the J call TRBJ1-2, with D uncertain. The CDR3 covers 14 residues. In germline, CDR1 is ENHRY, CDR2 SYGVKD. Between the trimmed V and J ends, which lost 5 bases and 1 base, there was a span of 11 bases. CDR3: CAISRNTVNYGYTF. Here the CDR3 DNA reads TGTGCCATCAGTAGAAACACCGTTAACTATGGCTACACCTTC.

In its sample, this clone was seen once. This chain uses TRBV12-5 with TRBJ2-3; 8 bases match TRBD2. V gave up 3 bases and J gave up 2 bases; unmatched junction bases: 4. CDR1 is LGHNT, CDR2 FRNRAP, per germline. CDR3 length equals 15 residues. CDR3 loop: CASGLGGRPTDTQYF. CDR3 bases: TGTGCTAGTGGTTTAGGCGGGAGGCCCACAGATACGCAGTATTTT.

The chain uses TRBV27 and TRBJ2-7; 13 nucleotides agree with TRBD2. The CDR3 spans 15 residues. CDR1 is MNHEY and CDR2 is SMNVEV in the germline V gene (reference sequence). The trim removed 6 bases at V and 9 bases at J, leaving 11 bases unmatched. DNA of the CDR3: TGTGCCAGCAGCCCCGGACTAGCGGGGGTGGGGGGGCAGTACTTC. Protein: CASSPGLAGVGGQYF.

Comment on this clone: One junction end disagrees with the germline gene, perhaps due to a read error. The rearrangement links TRBV5-4 to TRBJ2-3, with D perhaps TRBD2 (5 bases). Germline values: CDR1 SGHNT, CDR2 YYREEE (reference sequence). CDR3 length equals 14 residues. CDR3 sequence reads: CASSLDPSRDTQYF. DNA of the CDR3: TGTGCCAGCAGCTTGGATCCTAGCAGAGATACGCAGTATTTT. The complete variable domain, with remaining parts taken from reference TRBV5-4 and TRBJ2-3, reads ETGVTQSPTHLIKTRGQQVTLRCSSQSGHNTVSWYQQALGQGPQFIFQYYREEENGRGNFPPRFSGLQFPNYSSELNVNALELDDSALYLCASSLDPSRDTQYFGPGTRLTVL.

This clone was picked up a small number of times. This chain links TRBV19 with TRBJ1-2; TRBD1 agrees at 8 bases. Germline CDR1 LNHDA, CDR2 SQIVND (reference sequence). J was trimmed by 5 bases and V by 8 bases; bases with no gene match: 7. This CDR3 contains 13 residues. Here the CDR3 DNA reads TGTGCCAGTTTCCAGGACAGGGTGTATGGCTACACCTTC. It specifies CASFQDRVYGYTF.

This chain uses TRBV6-5 with TRBJ1-4, with 8 bases fitting TRBD1. From germline, CDR1 is MNHEY and CDR2 SVGAGI. Trimming removed 6 bases from V and 5 bases from J; junction bases left unmatched: 8. The CDR3 length is 15 residues. CDR3 sequence: CASSTGQGRNEKLFF. The CDR3 DNA reads as TGTGCCAGCAGCACTGGACAGGGAAGGAATGAAAAACTGTTTTTT.

The chain links TRBV5-5 to TRBJ2-1; D is perhaps TRBD2 (5 bases). The CDR3 is 15 residues long. V dropped 1 base and J dropped 0 bases, with 8 bases sitting between them. Germline V gene data show CDR1 as SGHKS and CDR2 as YYEKEE (reference sequence). DNA of the CDR3: TGTGCCAGCAGCTTGCCGGGGTCCTCCTACAATGAGCAGTTCTTC. It encodes CASSLPGSSYNEQFF.

The chain is built from TRBV11-3 and TRBJ2-1, with 9 bases identical to TRBD1. The CDR3 totals 13 residues. Germline lookup yields CDR1 SGHNT and CDR2 YENEEA. The ends lost 4 bases at V and 9 bases at J; junction bases unmatched: 4. In nucleotides, the CDR3 is TGTGCCAGCAGCTCTCACAGGGGGCTTGAGCAGTTCTTC. Translated: CASSSHRGLEQFF. The whole variable domain, remainder taken from reference TRBV11-3 and TRBJ2-1, is EAGVVQSPRYKIIEKKQPVAFWCNPISGHNTLYWYLQNLGQGPELLIRYENEEAVDDSQLPKDRFSAERLKGVDSTLKIQPAELGDSAVYLCASSSHRGLEQFFGPGTRLTVL.